The 21 T cell receptor beta chains presented below share a single source sample, sequenced in a study of shared clonotypes between healthy human individuals. Assay used: immunoSEQ multiplex PCR; TCRdb lists only in-frame clones, some missing. The sample includes some 660,000 clones, 73% seen only once; the top ten take around 2%. Sequenced: memory CD4+ T cells sorted from blood. As for subset: CD45RA-negative fraction. These receptors came from a woman aged 25 to 39 in good health.

In its sample, this clone was seen a few times. The chain is built from TRBV5-1 and TRBJ1-2; D is ambiguous. The germline V and J ends were trimmed by 4 bases and 8 bases, with 18 bases remaining between them. This CDR3 is built from 14 residues. In germline, CDR1 is SGHRS, CDR2 YFSETQ. As DNA, the CDR3 is TGCGCCAGCAGCCGGTGGGAGGGCGGCGACGGCTACACCTTC. It specifies CASSRWEGGDGYTF.

This chain connects TRBV5-4 to TRBJ2-5; TRBD2 aligns across 8 bases. From germline, CDR1 is SGHNT and CDR2 YYREEE (reference sequence). With V trimmed by 0 bases and J by 0 bases, 1 base remained unmatched. This CDR3 region has 15 residues. The CDR3 sequence is CASSLVAGYQETQYF. The CDR3 DNA is TGTGCCAGCAGCTTGGTAGCGGGATACCAAGAGACCCAGTACTTC. Drawing the rest from reference TRBV5-4 and TRBJ2-5, the complete variable domain is ETGVTQSPTHLIKTRGQQVTLRCSSQSGHNTVSWYQQALGQGPQFIFQYYREEENGRGNFPPRFSGLQFPNYSSELNVNALELDDSALYLCASSLVAGYQETQYFGPGTRLLVL.

V usage is TRBV2 and J usage is TRBJ2-3, with D uncertain. The CDR3 is 15 residues long. In germline, CDR1 is SNHLY, CDR2 FYNNEI. The ends were cut back, 4 bases at V and 1 base at J, with 12 bases in the middle. CDR3 residues: CASSVLGAGTDTQYF. CDR3 DNA sequence: TGTGCCAGCAGTGTCCTGGGTGCTGGCACAGATACGCAGTATTTT.

The chain joins TRBV10-3 to TRBJ1-1, with D maybe TRBD1 (6 bases). V lost 3 bases and J 1 base, leaving 15 bases between the germline ends. This CDR3 contains 16 residues. From germline, CDR1 is ENHRY and CDR2 SYGVKD. CDR3: CAISDRVGGGNTEAFF. The CDR3 DNA is TGTGCCATCAGTGACCGCGTGGGGGGCGGGAACACTGAAGCTTTCTTT.

The genes are TRBV6-6 and TRBJ2-3; no definite D call. The V gene lost 5 bases and the J gene lost 0 bases, with 9 bases spanning the gap. The CDR3 is 14 amino acids. Germline V gives CDR1 MNHNY, CDR2 SVGAGI (reference sequence). CDR3 bases: TGTGCCAGCAGTCCCGCCATAAGCACAGATACGCAGTATTTT. As protein: CASSPAISTDTQYF.

Sample share makes this clone medium-sized. This sample includes further DNA sequences coding for the same CDR3. The chain combines TRBV4-1 with TRBJ2-3; 14 bases match TRBD2. V shed 1 base, J shed 1 base, and the junction held 4 bases outside the gene matches. Germline CDR1 is MGHRA and CDR2 is YSYEKL. This CDR3 has 18 residues. The chain's CDR3 is CASSQGRGLAGGTDTQYF. CDR3 coding DNA: TGCGCCAGCAGCCAAGGTCGGGGACTAGCGGGAGGCACAGATACGCAGTATTTT.

This clone was detected many times. The rearrangement links TRBV11-2 to TRBJ2-3; 7 bases are shared with TRBD1. The CDR3 covers 13 residues. Trimming cost V 7 bases and J 7 bases; bases outside gene matches: 8. Germline CDR1 reads SGHAT; CDR2 reads FQNNGV. The chain's CDR3 is CASTLSQGNTQYF. The CDR3 DNA reads as TGTGCCAGCACCCTATCACAGGGGAATACGCAGTATTTT.

As to this clone: One end of the junction does not line up with germline, which may come from a read error. The rearrangement joins TRBV7-9 to TRBJ2-1; no definite D call. The CDR3 covers 14 residues. Per germline, CDR1 SEHNR and CDR2 FQNEAQ (reference sequence). As DNA, the CDR3 is TGTGCCAGCAGTCCGGTAGGATCCTTCAATGAGCAGTTCTTC. It specifies CASSPVGSFNEQFF.

The chain couples TRBV5-1 to TRBJ2-1, with 8 nucleotides matching TRBD2. The trim removed 2 bases at V and 7 bases at J, leaving 8 bases unmatched. The CDR3 length is 15 residues. Germline CDR1 reads SGHRS; CDR2 reads YFSETQ. In DNA, the CDR3 is TGCGCCAGCAGCTTACCTAGCGGGTGGTTTAATGAGCAGTTCTTC. This translates into CASSLPSGWFNEQFF.

The chain uses TRBV5-1 and TRBJ2-5; either TRBD1 or TRBD2 may supply D (5 bases each). The J call is doubtful: the DNA matches TRBJ2-7 better. The CDR3 extends over 14 amino acids. CDR1 SGHRS and CDR2 YFSETQ come from the germline V gene. The CDR3 nucleotides are TGCGCCAGCAGCTTGGGGGACGGTACCTACGAGCAGTACTTC. Protein product: CASSLGDGTYEQYF.

The chain joins TRBV7-8 to TRBJ1-5, with D hard to call. CDR1 and CDR2 (germline): SGHVS, FQNEAQ. V dropped 5 bases and J dropped 3 bases, with 8 bases sitting between them. This CDR3 region has 13 residues. This CDR3 reads CASSRVSNQPQHF. In DNA form, the CDR3 reads TGTGCCAGCAGCCGGGTTTCCAATCAGCCCCAGCATTTT.

The V gene is TRBV28, the J gene TRBJ1-5, with 10 bases lining up with TRBD1. Germline trimming cut 4 bases from V and 0 bases from J; bases unmatched to any gene: 6. CDR3 length: 17 amino acids. Germline CDR1 MDHEN, CDR2 SYDVKM. DNA for the CDR3: TGTGCCAGCAGTTCCCTCGGGACAGGGGCTAGCAATCAGCCCCAGCATTTT. This translates into CASSSLGTGASNQPQHF.

This CDR3 is CASSLVGKPLYEQYF. The CDR3 DNA follows: TGCGCCAGCAGCTTGGTTGGGAAGCCCCTCTACGAGCAGTACTTC. The chain employs TRBV5-1 and TRBJ2-7, with unresolved D. The V end lost 0 bases, the J end lost 3 bases, and 13 bases lay between the germline ends. This CDR3 is built from 15 residues. The germline CDR1 and CDR2 sequences are SGHRS and YFSETQ.

This chain connects TRBV10-3 to TRBJ1-1; D uncertain. The CDR3 contains 14 residues. Deletions cut 3 bases from V and 0 bases from J, with 8 bases between. CDR1 is ENHRY and CDR2 is SYGVKD in the germline V gene. The CDR3, as DNA: TGTGCCATCAGTGAACCGGGTATGAACACTGAAGCTTTCTTT. It yields the protein CAISEPGMNTEAFF.

V is TRBV7-8 and J is TRBJ2-7, with 11 bases that match TRBD2. The CDR3 is made up of 14 amino acids. The ends lost 4 bases at V and 6 bases at J; junction bases unmatched: 5. Germline loops: CDR1 SGHVS, CDR2 FQNEAQ. CDR3: CASSSIAGGPEQYF. The CDR3 nucleotides read TGTGCCAGCAGCTCTATAGCGGGAGGGCCCGAGCAGTACTTC. The full variable domain, with the rest looked up from reference TRBV7-8 and TRBJ2-7, is GAGVSQSPRYKVAKRGQDVALRCDPISGHVSLFWYQQALGQGPEFLTYFQNEAQLDKSGLPSDRFFAERPEGSVSTLKIQRTQQEDSAVYLCASSSIAGGPEQYFGPGTRLTVT.

This clone was seen more than once but under ten times. The chain joins TRBV18 to TRBJ2-2; D may be TRBD2 (5 bases). The CDR3 is made up of 17 amino acids. CDR1 KGHSH and CDR2 LQKENI come from the germline V gene. The V and J ends lost 1 base and 4 bases respectively, with 16 bases between them. CDR3 nucleotides: TGTGCCAGCTCACCACGGGAACGGAGAGGGATCACCGGGGAGCTGTTTTTT. Protein sequence: CASSPRERRGITGELFF. Full variable domain (remainder filled in from reference TRBV18 and TRBJ2-2): NAGVMQNPRHLVRRRGQEARLRCSPMKGHSHVYWYRQLPEEGLKFMVYLQKENIIDESGMPKERFSAEFPKEGPSILRIQQVVRGDSAAYFCASSPRERRGITGELFFGEGSRLTVL.

The rearrangement joins TRBV6-1 to TRBJ2-6; tentatively, D is TRBD2 (5 bases). The CDR3 length is 14 residues. CDR1 is MNHNS, CDR2 SASEGT, per germline. The V end lost 6 bases, the J end lost 0 bases, and 6 bases lay between the germline ends. CDR3 coding DNA: TGTGCCAGCAGGGAGGCCTCTGGGGCCAACGTCCTGACTTTC. This codes for CASREASGANVLTF.

The chain carries TRBV12-2 and TRBJ2-1; whether TRBD2, the table's D call, matches the DNA was not checked. TRBV12-2 has pseudogene status. The CDR3 contains 12 residues. The CDR3 region is CASRFLDNEQFF. The CDR3 coding sequence is TGTGCAAGTCGCTTCCTCGACAATGAGCAGTTCTTC.

The rearrangement joins TRBV29-1 to TRBJ2-5; D ambiguous. The CDR3 length is 12 residues. The germline V gene has CDR1 SQVTM and CDR2 ANQGSEA. Trimming pared 4 bases from V and 0 bases from J, leaving 6 bases between. The CDR3 here is CSVARNQETQYF. CDR3 in DNA: TGCAGCGTTGCCAGGAACCAAGAGACCCAGTACTTC.

This chain links TRBV28 with TRBJ1-5, with 9 bases matching TRBD1. Germline V gene lookup returns CDR1 MDHEN and CDR2 SYDVKM. CDR3 length: 13 residues. V trimming: 8 bases; J trimming: 6 bases; junction bases outside the gene matches: 5. This CDR3 reads CASGDRGFQPQHF. CDR3 DNA sequence: TGTGCCAGCGGCGACAGGGGGTTTCAGCCCCAGCATTTT.

This chain joins TRBV7-2 and TRBJ2-2, with TRBD2 as a possible D gene (6 bases). CDR1 and CDR2 (germline): SGHTA, FQGNSA. Trimming took off 3 bases at V and 5 bases at J, with 13 bases between the two ends. The CDR3 is 15 amino acids. The CDR3, as DNA: TGTGCCAGCAGCTTCGGAGGGTTGGGGACCGGGGAGCTGTTTTTT. Translation: CASSFGGLGTGELFF.